The 30 T cell receptor beta chains listed next were all sequenced from one sample in a study of technical replicates of blood from a handful of donors. Generated by immunoSEQ multiplex PCR, the TCRdb table keeps only in-frame clones and is missing some. This sample has tens of thousands of clones; approximately 97% occur once, and the top ten carry about 0.17%. The source material was T cells isolated from PBMCs. Every receptor here comes from a human donor in good health.

V is TRBV2 and J is TRBJ1-2; 7 bases fit TRBD1. V lost 4 bases to trimming and J lost 0 bases; unmatched junction nucleotides: 8. From germline, CDR1 is SNHLY and CDR2 FYNNEI. The CDR3 spans 16 residues. This chain's CDR3 is CASSGPDREANYGYTF. The CDR3 DNA reads TGTGCCAGCAGTGGCCCTGACAGGGAGGCTAACTATGGCTACACCTTC.

The chain is built from TRBV2 and TRBJ2-2; 7 bases line up with TRBD2. J was trimmed by 2 bases and V by 0 bases; bases with no gene match: 6. The CDR3 spans 17 residues. Germline-derived CDR1 and CDR2 are SNHLY and FYNNEI. CDR3 bases: TGTGCCAGCAGTGAAGCCCTGACTAGCTTAAACACCGGGGAGCTGTTTTTT. Translation: CASSEALTSLNTGELFF.

Regarding this clone: The sample has other DNA sequences that encode this CDR3 too. This sequence joins TRBV6-5 and TRBJ1-1, with D possibly TRBD1 on 5 matching bases. The germline CDR1 and CDR2 sequences are MNHEY and SVGAGI. There are 13 residues in the CDR3. V was shortened by 6 bases and J by 5 bases, with 13 bases between the two germline ends. The CDR3 reads CASSYPGGTEAFF. The CDR3 DNA is TGTGCCAGCAGCTACCCTGGGGGGACTGAAGCTTTCTTT.

The chain employs TRBV28 and TRBJ2-5, with a possible D match to TRBD2 (7 bases). The length of the CDR3 is 14 residues. V was pared by 3 bases and J by 7 bases, with 15 bases between. Germline V gene lookup returns CDR1 MDHEN and CDR2 SYDVKM. CDR3 in DNA: TGTGCCAGCAGTTTGTCGGGGGGCCAGGCGACCCAGTACTTC. It specifies CASSLSGGQATQYF.

V usage is TRBV4-2 and J usage is TRBJ2-1; 12 positions agree with TRBD2. V shed 0 bases, J shed 7 bases, and the junction held 4 bases outside the gene matches. Germline V gene sequence: CDR1 LGHNA, CDR2 YNFKEQ. The CDR3 consists of 16 residues. CDR3 nucleotides: TGTGCCAGCAGCCAAGAGCTAGCGGGAGGGCCGAATGAGCAGTTCTTC. It codes for CASSQELAGGPNEQFF.

This chain links TRBV28 with TRBJ2-7; TRBD1 might be the D (5 bases). The CDR3 runs 12 residues. Per the germline V gene, CDR1 is MDHEN and CDR2 is SYDVKM. Trimming cost V 5 bases and J 4 bases, with 9 bases left between them. The CDR3 DNA sequence: TGTGCCAGCAGTAACGACAGATACGAGCAGTACTTC. It encodes CASSNDRYEQYF.

V and J are TRBV5-1 and TRBJ1-1; D is unclear. Looked up from germline, CDR1 is SGHRS and CDR2 is YFSETQ. V lost 0 bases and J 3 bases, leaving 3 bases between the germline ends. The CDR3 length is 12 residues. CDR3 amino acids: CASSLGDTEAFF. The CDR3 DNA follows: TGCGCCAGCAGCTTGGGAGACACTGAAGCTTTCTTT.

This chain joins TRBV5-1 and TRBJ2-5; D call uncertain. The CDR3 sequence is 12 residues long. Trimming took off 0 bases at V and 5 bases at J, with 5 bases between the two ends. CDR1 is SGHRS, CDR2 YFSETQ, per germline. CDR3: CASSLAFETQYF. The CDR3, as DNA: TGCGCCAGCAGCTTGGCCTTTGAGACCCAGTACTTC.

The chain couples TRBV6-1 to TRBJ2-7; D unresolved. CDR1 and CDR2 from the germline V gene are MNHNS and SASEGT. CDR3 length equals 11 residues. Trimming removed 7 bases at V and 5 bases at J, with 9 bases between. In nucleotides, the CDR3 is TGTGCCAGCAAAGAGAATGACGAGCAGTACTTC. This translates into CASKENDEQYF.

The chain carries TRBV30 and TRBJ1-5, with D perhaps TRBD1 (5 bases). The germline V gene has CDR1 GTSNPN and CDR2 SVGIG (reference sequence). The CDR3 has 15 residues. Trimming removed 0 bases at V and 1 base at J, with 10 bases between. CDR3 residues: CAWSVGGTSNQPQHF. Written as DNA, the CDR3 is TGTGCCTGGAGTGTGGGAGGGACCAGCAATCAGCCCCAGCATTTT.

In nucleotides, the CDR3 is TGTGCCAGCAGCCGATTGGGGACAGGGAACGACGTGAACACTGAAGCTTTCTTT. It yields the protein CASSRLGTGNDVNTEAFF. The genes are TRBV7-8 and TRBJ1-1; 9 bases fit TRBD1. V trimming: 5 bases; J trimming: 0 bases; junction bases outside the gene matches: 13. The V gene's germline CDR1 is SGHVS and CDR2 FQNEAQ. The CDR3 has 18 amino acids.

The gene calls are TRBV20-1 and TRBJ2-2, with a possible D match to TRBD1 (6 bases). The V end was cut by 4 bases, the J end by 7 bases, with 7 bases between. CDR1 is DFQATT, CDR2 SNEGSKA, per germline (reference sequence). The CDR3 contains 11 residues. The CDR3 coding sequence is TGCAGTGCTAACAGGGTCGGGGAGCTGTTTTTT. This codes for CSANRVGELFF.

The genes are TRBV4-1 and TRBJ2-7; TRBD1 matches 8 bases. Germline V gene sequence: CDR1 MGHRA, CDR2 YSYEKL. The CDR3 totals 14 residues. The junction had 5 bases not matched to a gene; V was cut back by 5 bases and J by 2 bases. The CDR3 DNA is TGCGCCAGCAGCTCGGACAGGGTAACCTACGAGCAGTACTTC. Its translation: CASSSDRVTYEQYF.

CDR3 sequence: CASSLAEGGQGEQYF. The CDR3 bases are TGCGCCAGCAGCTTGGCCGAGGGGGGACAGGGCGAGCAGTACTTC. The rearrangement uses TRBV5-1 and TRBJ2-7; TRBD1 matches at 9 bases. Germline V lookup: CDR1 SGHRS, CDR2 YFSETQ. The J segment lost 6 bases and the V segment lost 0 bases, leaving 7 bases of the junction unmatched. The CDR3 is made up of 15 amino acids.

The chain recombines TRBV30 with TRBJ1-1; a possible D gene is TRBD1 (5 bases). The CDR3 has 15 residues. Germline assignment: CDR1 GTSNPN and CDR2 SVGIG (reference sequence). The germline V and J ends were trimmed by 2 bases and 4 bases, with 17 bases remaining between them. CDR3 residues: CAWSTAVGALTEAFF. DNA of the CDR3: TGTGCCTGGAGTACTGCGGTAGGGGCACTCACTGAAGCTTTCTTT.

This CDR3 is CASSTWTSRMQETQYF. CDR3 DNA sequence: TGTGCCAGCAGTACCTGGACTAGTAGGATGCAAGAGACCCAGTACTTC. The chain links TRBV27 to TRBJ2-5; 7 bases are shared with TRBD2. V shed 5 bases and J 2 bases; nucleotides not matched to a gene: 11. Germline V gives CDR1 MNHEY, CDR2 SMNVEV (reference sequence). The CDR3 has 16 residues.

The chain joins TRBV2 to TRBJ2-2, with 8 bases identical to TRBD2. V shed 8 bases and J 5 bases; nucleotides not matched to a gene: 10. Per germline, CDR1 SNHLY and CDR2 FYNNEI. The length of the CDR3 is 15 residues. CDR3 in DNA: TGTGCCAGCCACACATTAGCGGGAAAAACCGGGGAGCTGTTTTTT. This codes for CASHTLAGKTGELFF.

This sequence joins TRBV10-1 and TRBJ1-1; 9 nucleotides align to TRBD1. The CDR3 is 17 residues long. V dropped 1 base and J dropped 0; count of bases not matched to a gene: 6. Looked up from germline, CDR1 is WNHNN and CDR2 is SYGVQD (reference sequence). CDR3 sequence: CASSEFRTGAMNTEAFF. The CDR3, as DNA: TGCGCCAGCAGTGAGTTCAGGACAGGGGCTATGAACACTGAAGCTTTCTTT.

This chain uses TRBV5-6 with TRBJ1-1; D is unclear. This CDR3 has 14 amino acids. The germline gives CDR1 SGHDT, CDR2 YYEEEE. The ends were cut back, 0 bases at V and 5 bases at J, with 11 bases in the middle. CDR3 loop: CASSLEGPGTEAFF. The CDR3 coding sequence is TGTGCCAGCAGCTTGGAAGGCCCGGGGACTGAAGCTTTCTTT.

The CDR3 coding sequence is TGTGCCAGCAGTGGACAGGGAAACCTCTACGAGCAGTACTTC. Translating gives CASSGQGNLYEQYF. The genes are TRBV13 and TRBJ2-7; 8 bases line up with TRBD1. The CDR3 is 14 residues long. V lost 6 bases and J lost 3; bases outside the gene matches: 7. Germline V lookup: CDR1 PRHDT, CDR2 FYEKMQ (reference sequence).

This clone was observed a single time. The chain is built from TRBV9 and TRBJ2-2, with 8 bases fitting TRBD2. Germline assignment: CDR1 SGDLS and CDR2 YYNGEE. The junction had 6 bases not matched to a gene; V was cut back by 2 bases and J by 6 bases. This CDR3 comprises 15 residues. CDR3 loop: CASSVQAGVSGELFF. The CDR3 region has the DNA TGTGCCAGCAGCGTCCAAGCGGGAGTGTCCGGGGAGCTGTTTTTT.

A single count supports this clone. The chain links TRBV21-1 to TRBJ2-5; the table assigns TRBD1, which was not confirmed against the DNA. TRBV21-1 is flagged as a pseudogene. This CDR3 region has 18 residues. This CDR3 is CASSKGGDRGTPQETQYF. Written as DNA, the CDR3 is TGTGCCAGCAGCAAAGGTGGGGACAGGGGAACCCCCCAAGAGACCCAGTACTTC.

The CDR3 loop is CASSIHPGLETEQFF. As DNA, the CDR3 is TGTGCCAGCAGCATTCATCCGGGACTAGAAACTGAGCAGTTCTTC. V usage is TRBV7-3 and J usage is TRBJ2-1; 8 bases are a match to TRBD2. The CDR3 has 15 amino acids. V was pared by 5 bases and J by 9 bases, with 12 bases of the junction left unmatched. Germline V gives CDR1 SGHTA, CDR2 FQGTGA.

The J gene is TRBJ2-1, the V gene TRBV6-1; D is unclear. The V gene's germline CDR1 is MNHNS and CDR2 SASEGT. The CDR3 loop spans 13 amino acids. Trimming removed 5 bases at V and 7 bases at J, with 12 bases between. CDR3 DNA: TGTGCCAGCAGTAGAACTTTTTCTAATGAGCAGTTCTTC. Amino acids: CASSRTFSNEQFF.

The V call is TRBV5-1, the J call TRBJ2-1; 8 bases align to TRBD1. Unmatched junction bases numbered 10, after V lost 1 base and J lost 7 bases. Germline assignment: CDR1 SGHRS and CDR2 YFSETQ. The CDR3 totals 16 residues. This chain's CDR3 is CASSLPGPGGLNEQFF. As DNA, the CDR3 is TGCGCCAGCAGCTTGCCTGGGCCAGGGGGCTTGAATGAGCAGTTCTTC. Looking up the rest from reference TRBV5-1 and TRBJ2-1 gives the full variable domain: KAGVTQTPRYLIKTRGQQVTLSCSPISGHRSVSWYQQTPGQGLQFLFEYFSETQRNKGNFPGRFSGRQFSNSRSEMNVSTLELGDSALYLCASSLPGPGGLNEQFFGPGTRLTVL.

The chain employs TRBV6-1 and TRBJ2-5; perhaps TRBD1 as D (6 bases). The V end lost 6 bases, the J end lost 2 bases, and 16 bases lay between the germline ends. The CDR3 contains 15 residues. Germline CDR1 is MNHNS and CDR2 is SASEGT. The CDR3 loop reads CASSPIVGQQETQYF. In DNA, the CDR3 is TGTGCCAGCAGCCCCATAGTAGGACAGCAAGAGACCCAGTACTTC.

The chain recombines TRBV4-1 with TRBJ2-4, with D perhaps matching TRBD2 (6 bases). Trimming took 1 base from V and 3 from J, leaving 13 bases between them. Per the germline V gene, CDR1 is MGHRA and CDR2 is YSYEKL. This CDR3 is 16 amino acids long. CDR3: CASSQAKGLIKNIQYF. Here the CDR3 DNA reads TGCGCCAGCAGCCAAGCGAAGGGACTCATCAAAAACATTCAGTACTTC.

This rearrangement joins TRBV12-2 to TRBJ2-7; no check of the table's D call, TRBD1, against the DNA was made. TRBV12-2 is classified as a pseudogene. There are 17 residues in the CDR3. Here the CDR3 reads CASRPGSRSPCTYEQYF. CDR3 nucleotide sequence: TGTGCAAGTCGCCCAGGTAGTCGGTCTCCTTGCACCTACGAGCAGTACTTC.

The chain combines TRBV11-2 with TRBJ1-5, with a tentative D call TRBD1 (5 bases). Germline V lookup: CDR1 SGHAT, CDR2 FQNNGV. This CDR3 spans 13 amino acids. The V and J ends lost 6 bases and 6 bases respectively, with 12 bases between them. CDR3 in DNA: TGTGCCAGCAGTACCCAGGGAGGTCAGCCCCAGCATTTT. Encoded protein: CASSTQGGQPQHF.

The chain employs TRBV29-1 and TRBJ2-7; 7 positions match TRBD1. The CDR3 runs 14 residues. Germline CDR1 reads SQVTM; CDR2 reads ANQGSEA. With 3 bases clipped from V and 4 bases from J, the junction kept 9 bases outside the gene matches. The CDR3: CSVDPLGDSYEQYF. The DNA for the CDR3 is TGCAGCGTTGACCCTTTGGGGGACAGTTACGAGCAGTACTTC.